The T cell receptor beta chain described here comes from a study of shared clonotypes between healthy human individuals. This CDR3 contains 14 residues. Germline loops: CDR1 LNHDA, CDR2 SQIVND (reference sequence). Both subsets, CD45RA+ naive and CD45RA-negative memory, were split from the CD4+ cells. The protocol was immunoSEQ multiplex PCR, while the TCRdb copy is restricted to in-frame clones and leaves out a portion. The table has hundreds of thousands of clones, 90% to 97% seen once. This TCR came from a woman in her 30s in good health. Sequenced material: naive CD4+ T cells sorted from blood. The subset: CD45RA+ positively selected. The V call is TRBV19, the J call TRBJ2-5, with D unresolved. The assigned J gene may be wrong: the sequence end matches TRBJ2-7 better. For the CDR3, the DNA is TGTGCCAGTAGTATAAGTTCGGAGACCTACGAGCAGTACTTC. Its protein is CASSISSETYEQYF.